These T cell receptor beta chains were read from a single sample in a study of T cell responses to AZD1222 COVID-19 vaccine. Here immunoSEQ multiplex PCR was the method, and the copy in TCRdb shows in-frame clones only, minus some. The table records around 190,000 clones, 70% to 90% of them present only once. The sample was peripheral blood, taken 28 days after the second AZD1222 dose. The receptors shown here come from an adult who received the AZD1222 COVID-19 vaccine. CDR3s include the opening cysteine and the closing phenylalanine or tryptophan. Where a row states a size, it is once, few, many or the class of an expanded clone; other rows omit it.

CDR3 protein	clone size	V gene	J gene
CASSTTGGRETQYF	-	TRBV19	TRBJ2-5
CASSPRQEAFF	-	TRBV7-9	TRBJ1-1
CASSRDGTYEQYF	-	TRBV6-5	TRBJ2-7
CASSIFWGDQPQHF	once	TRBV19	TRBJ1-5
CASSHDRGEDSPLHF	-	TRBV7-9	TRBJ1-6
CAWSDRASYEQYF	-	TRBV30	TRBJ2-7
CASSPSGTNYEQYF	-	TRBV9	TRBJ2-7
CASSIRAGETFF	-	TRBV19	TRBJ1-1
CATSGPRQGSYNEQFF	-	TRBV15	TRBJ2-1
CASSQDYRAETQYF	-	TRBV4-3	TRBJ2-5
CASSLTGGLNTEAFF	-	TRBV28	TRBJ1-1
CASRAQGDNSPLHF	-	TRBV6-5	TRBJ1-6
CASSSGGVYGYTF	once	TRBV5-4	TRBJ1-2
CASSLGAEGYEQYF	once	TRBV5-1	TRBJ2-7
CASSRTENYGYTF	-	TRBV7-9	TRBJ1-2
CASPQGAQNSPLHF	-	TRBV6-4	TRBJ1-6
CASSRGTVYNSPLHF	-	TRBV5-8	TRBJ1-6
CASSLASGTYEQYF	-	TRBV5-4	TRBJ2-7
CAGQGSGTAYEQYF	once	TRBV7-9	TRBJ2-7
CASSYDSGQGHSPLHF	-	TRBV6-5	TRBJ1-6